This TCR beta chain was recorded in a study of molecular identifiers for immune sequencing clone quantification. TCRdb called the PCR reads again in MiXCR, with one record for every CDR3 protein. The sample has about 67,000 distinct CDR3 sequences, about a sixth seen once. This clonotype occurred many times. An end of the junction does not agree with germline; a read error may underlie this. Germline assignment: CDR1 SGHVS and CDR2 FQNEAQ. The CDR3 is 14 residues long. The rearrangement links TRBV7-8 to TRBJ2-3; TRBD1 matches 9 bases. Sequenced sample: naive CD8+ T cells from blood, with Jurkat cell RNA spiked in. This sample's subset: FACS-sorted CD8+CD4-CCR7+CD45RA+ naive T cells. The sequence was collected from a human donor in good health. Some libraries in this study had Jurkat cell RNA spiked in. The CDR3: CSTTGQGIPDTQYF. The CDR3 region has the DNA TGCTCCACGACGGGACAGGGTATCCCAGATACGCAGTATTTT.